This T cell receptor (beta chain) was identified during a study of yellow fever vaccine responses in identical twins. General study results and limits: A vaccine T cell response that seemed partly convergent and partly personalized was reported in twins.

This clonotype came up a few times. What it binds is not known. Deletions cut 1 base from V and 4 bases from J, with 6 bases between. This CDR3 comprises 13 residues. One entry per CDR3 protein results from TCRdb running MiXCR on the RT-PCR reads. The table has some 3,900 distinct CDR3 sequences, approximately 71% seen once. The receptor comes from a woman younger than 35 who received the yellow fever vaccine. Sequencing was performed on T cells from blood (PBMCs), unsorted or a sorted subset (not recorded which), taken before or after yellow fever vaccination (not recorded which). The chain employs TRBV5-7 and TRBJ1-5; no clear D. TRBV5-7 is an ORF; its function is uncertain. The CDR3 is CASSLLGNQPQHF. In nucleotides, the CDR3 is TGTGCCAGCAGCTTGCTCGGGAATCAGCCCCAGCATTTT.